This TCR beta chain is drawn from a study of shared clonotypes between healthy human individuals. Only in-frame clones appear in the TCRdb table, and some are missing; sequencing was by immunoSEQ multiplex PCR. The sample shows about 1.5 million clones, roughly 98% of them seen only once. Study observations and caveats: Roughly 5% of naive CD4 clonotypes were shared across several donors. Sequencing depth was predicted to influence how clonotypes are shared among donors. Larger estimated richness was generally seen in naive subsets than in memory subsets. Researchers sampled only blood; tissue repertoires likely differ.

Of note for this clone: Its antigen is currently unknown.

CDR3 length: 19 amino acids. Germline CDR1 is MDHEN and CDR2 is SYDVKM. V lost 6 bases to trimming and J lost 1 base, with 28 bases between them. Material: naive CD4+ T cells sorted from blood. Documented subset: CD45RA+ positively selected. This rearrangement joins TRBV28 to TRBJ2-7, with D possibly being TRBD2 (6 bases). The TCR was taken from a man between 25 and 39 years old in good health. CDR3 amino acids: CASSSVRRGNGTKSYEQYF. The CDR3 DNA follows: TGTGCCAGCAGCTCCGTCCGGCGGGGAAACGGTACGAAATCCTACGAGCAGTACTTC.